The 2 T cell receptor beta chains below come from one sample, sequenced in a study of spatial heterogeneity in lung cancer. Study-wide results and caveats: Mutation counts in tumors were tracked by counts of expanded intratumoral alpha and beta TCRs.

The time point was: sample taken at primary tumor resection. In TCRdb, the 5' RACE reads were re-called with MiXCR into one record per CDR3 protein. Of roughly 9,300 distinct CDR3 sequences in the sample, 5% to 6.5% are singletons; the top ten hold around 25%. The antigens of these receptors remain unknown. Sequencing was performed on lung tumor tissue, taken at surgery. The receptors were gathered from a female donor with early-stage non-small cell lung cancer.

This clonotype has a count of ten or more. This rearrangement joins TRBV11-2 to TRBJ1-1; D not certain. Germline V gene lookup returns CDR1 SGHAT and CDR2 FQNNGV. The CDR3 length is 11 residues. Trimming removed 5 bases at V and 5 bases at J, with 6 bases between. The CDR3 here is CASSAWTEAFF. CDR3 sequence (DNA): TGTGCCAGCAGCGCGTGGACTGAAGCTTTCTTT.

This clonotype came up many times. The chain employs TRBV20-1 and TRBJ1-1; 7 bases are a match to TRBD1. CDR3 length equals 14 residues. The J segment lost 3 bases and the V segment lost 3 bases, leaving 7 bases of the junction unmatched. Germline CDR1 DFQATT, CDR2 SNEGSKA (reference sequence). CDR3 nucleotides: TGCAGTGCTAGGGCGGGACAGATGGACACTGAAGCTTTCTTT. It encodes CSARAGQMDTEAFF.